One sample yielded the 6 T cell receptor beta chains listed below, sequenced in a study of shared clonotypes between healthy human individuals. Method: immunoSEQ multiplex PCR; TCRdb's copy keeps in-frame clones and lacks some. The repertoire holds 800,000 to 1,200,000 clones, with more than 75% as singletons. The sample consisted of memory CD4+ T cells from PBMCs. Subset meaning: CD45RA-negative fraction. These TCRs come from a man aged 18 to 29 in good health. Some clones in this sample may be carry-over from other donors' samples.

Worth noting for this clone: One base separates it from a far larger clone, so it is likely a read error. This sequence joins TRBV7-9 and TRBJ2-3; D uncertain. Trimming removed 4 bases from V and 4 bases from J, with 6 bases in between. CDR3 size: 12 residues. CDR1 and CDR2 (germline): SEHNR, FQNEAQ (reference sequence). The CDR3 nucleotides are TGTGCCAGCAGCTCAGACTCAGATACGCAGTATTTT. It is translated as CASSSDSDTQYF.

CDR3 bases: TGCGCCAGCAGCTTGACCGGGACAGGCGGCAAAAACATTCAGTACTTC. Translating gives CASSLTGTGGKNIQYF. The chain links TRBV5-1 to TRBJ2-4, with 8 bases that match TRBD1. CDR1 and CDR2 (germline): SGHRS, YFSETQ. CDR3 length equals 16 residues. The ends lost 1 base at V and 3 bases at J; junction bases unmatched: 6.

This clone was detected only once. The chain uses TRBV28 and TRBJ2-5; D not certain. There are 14 residues in the CDR3. Trimming pared 2 bases from V and 0 bases from J, leaving 7 bases between. The germline V gene has CDR1 MDHEN and CDR2 SYDVKM. CDR3 nucleotides: TGTGCCAGCAGTTTAGGTGCGTACCAAGAGACCCAGTACTTC. It is translated as CASSLGAYQETQYF.

The CDR3 region is CASSPLEGVGETQYF. CDR3 DNA sequence: TGCGCCAGCAGCCCGTTAGAGGGGGTCGGGGAGACCCAGTACTTC. This rearrangement joins TRBV5-1 to TRBJ2-5, with D perhaps matching TRBD1 (6 bases). The CDR3 sequence is 15 residues long. From germline, CDR1 is SGHRS and CDR2 YFSETQ. V lost 4 bases and J 5 bases, leaving 18 bases between the germline ends. Filled out from reference TRBV5-1 and TRBJ2-5, the complete variable domain reads KAGVTQTPRYLIKTRGQQVTLSCSPISGHRSVSWYQQTPGQGLQFLFEYFSETQRNKGNFPGRFSGRQFSNSRSEMNVSTLELGDSALYLCASSPLEGVGETQYFGPGTRLLVL.

The rearrangement joins TRBV5-1 to TRBJ2-1; TRBD2 matches at 14 bases. CDR3 size: 15 residues. With 4 bases clipped from V and 7 bases from J, the junction kept 4 bases outside the gene matches. Germline-derived CDR1 and CDR2 are SGHRS and YFSETQ. The CDR3, as DNA: TGCGCCAGCAGCCCGACTAGCGGGAGGGTAAATGAGCAGTTCTTC. Translating gives CASSPTSGRVNEQFF.

The chain uses TRBV7-3 and TRBJ2-1; the match to TRBD2 covers 8 bases. The CDR3 covers 14 residues. The germline gives CDR1 SGHTA, CDR2 FQGTGA. V lost 2 bases to trimming and J lost 8 bases; unmatched junction nucleotides: 5. The CDR3 is CASSLAGREHEQFF. CDR3 nucleotide sequence: TGTGCCAGCAGCTTAGCCGGGAGGGAACATGAGCAGTTCTTC.